This T cell receptor (beta chain) was documented in a study of cytomegalovirus exposure and HLA in healthy donors. Study results and caveats: TCR beta chain V- and J-gene trimming was linked, in a later analysis, to a missense variant in DCLRE1C. Later analysis showed TCR association rates varying by HLA locus, highest for DRB1 and lowest for HLA-C.

Worth noting for this clone: Its specificity is not known. A junction boundary mismatches the germline segment, possibly from a read error.

Per the germline V gene, CDR1 is MGHRA and CDR2 is YSYEKL. The CDR3 extends over 18 amino acids. Use of 60 Vbeta and 13 Jbeta primers characterized the PCR. TCRdb keeps only in-frame clones here, not all; method: immunoSEQ multiplex PCR. The data contain about 120,000 clones, 60% to 85% of them singletons. Sequencing was performed on PBMCs. The TCR sequence derives from a middle-aged woman in good health and CMV-seropositive. V usage is TRBV4-1 and J usage is TRBJ2-6; TRBD1 might be the D (5 bases). The CDR3: CASSQPQSRSSGANVPTF. The CDR3 coding sequence is TGCGCCAGCAGCCAACCACAGTCCCGCAGCTCTGGGGCCAACGTCCCGACTTTC.